Below, one T cell receptor beta chain is given with its context. The antigen is not known. Germline loops: CDR1 SGDLS, CDR2 YYNGEE. Trimming took off 0 bases at V and 3 bases at J, with 13 bases between the two ends. The CDR3 runs 15 residues. This sample stems from a study of T cells after yellow fever vaccination. Study at large: Some fractions had low cell numbers, and these were prepared with SMART-Seq v4 Ultra Low Input. Whole-study results and caveats: Post-booster repertoires contained most primary-vaccination clones again (roughly 96% CD4, approximately 86% CD8). On re-exposure, the response was weaker but peaked faster, at day 5 versus 15.

A single record per CDR3 protein comes from TCRdb applying MiXCR to the 5' RACE reads. Of 200,000 to 300,000 distinct CDR3 sequences listed, roughly 6.2% are singletons. This clonotype originated in a man aged 25-45 years who received the YFV17D yellow fever vaccine. The rearrangement links TRBV9 to TRBJ2-7; D is perhaps TRBD1 or TRBD2 (5 bases each). Sample: CD4+ T cells sorted from PBMCs, taken on the day of the yellow fever booster vaccination. The CDR3 reads CASSVGGAGSYEQYF. As DNA, the CDR3 is TGTGCCAGCAGCGTAGGTGGTGCAGGGAGCTACGAGCAGTACTTC.